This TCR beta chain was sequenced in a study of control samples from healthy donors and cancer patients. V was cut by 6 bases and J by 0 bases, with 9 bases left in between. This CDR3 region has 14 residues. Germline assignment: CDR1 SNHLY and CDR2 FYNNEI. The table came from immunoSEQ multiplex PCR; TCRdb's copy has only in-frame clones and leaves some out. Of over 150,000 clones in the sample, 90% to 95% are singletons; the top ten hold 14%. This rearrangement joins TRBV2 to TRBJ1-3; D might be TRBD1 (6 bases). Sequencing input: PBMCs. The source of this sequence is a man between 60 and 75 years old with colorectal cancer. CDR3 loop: CASRDRTSGNTIYF. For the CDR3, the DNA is TGTGCCAGCAGAGACAGGACCTCTGGAAACACCATATATTTT.